The present entry profiles one T cell receptor (beta chain) with its context. Its cognate antigen is unknown. This specimen comes from a study of cytomegalovirus exposure and HLA in healthy donors. Donors were ostensibly healthy at sampling, although undocumented immune exposures were probable. Study-level results: Associated with cytomegalovirus, according to the listing, were around 160 TCR beta chains. The majority of CMV-associated TCR beta chains were reported as apparently HLA-restricted in a later analysis.

The PCR ran on 60 Vbeta and 13 Jbeta primers. In the authors' workflow: A follow-up analysis tallied 65 million to 80 million unique TCR beta chains, roughly 9.9 million shared. Libraries were prepared by immunoSEQ multiplex PCR; TCRdb keeps only in-frame clonotypes and omits some of them. V, J and clone size derive from that table, while D and trimming were established from the DNA sequence. Counted here are fewer than 200,000 clones, around four fifths occurring once; the ten biggest clones make up about 1.3%. V shed 1 base, J shed 2 bases, and the junction held 2 bases outside the gene matches. Germline assignment: CDR1 SGHTA and CDR2 FQGNSA. CDR3 length equals 16 residues.

Sequenced input: PBMCs. The sequence was obtained from a man aged 25 to 45 in good health and CMV-seronegative. The chain employs TRBV7-2 and TRBJ2-3; 11 bases match TRBD2. This chain's CDR3 is CASSLGLAGYTDTQYF. In DNA form, the CDR3 reads TGTGCCAGCAGCTTAGGACTAGCGGGATACACAGATACGCAGTATTTT.